This TCR beta chain was found in a study of regulatory dendritic cells for organ transplantation. Study results and limitations: Mature dendritic cells appeared to drive more memory CD8+ clonal expansion than regulatory ones. Naive T cells showed high diversity, memory cells less, memory CD8+ least.

Concerning this clone itself: Its antigen is undetermined.

CFSE-labeled sorted T cells met regulatory or mature dendritic cells for over 4 days. The CDR3 length is 14 residues. The germline V gene has CDR1 SNHLY and CDR2 FYNNEI. V was cut by 0 bases and J by 6 bases, with 9 bases left in between. Sequencing was performed with immunoSEQ multiplex PCR; in TCRdb, only in-frame clones are kept and a portion is missing. The sample shows under 15,000 clones, about 60% of them seen only once. Material for sequencing was naive CD8+ T cells from blood cultured with dendritic cells. As for subset: CD45RA+ naive T cells. This receptor was identified in a human donor in good health. The chain uses TRBV2 and TRBJ2-4; no reliable D call. CDR3: CASSEASGRNIQYF. In DNA, the CDR3 is TGTGCCAGCAGTGAAGCATCCGGTCGAAACATTCAGTACTTC.